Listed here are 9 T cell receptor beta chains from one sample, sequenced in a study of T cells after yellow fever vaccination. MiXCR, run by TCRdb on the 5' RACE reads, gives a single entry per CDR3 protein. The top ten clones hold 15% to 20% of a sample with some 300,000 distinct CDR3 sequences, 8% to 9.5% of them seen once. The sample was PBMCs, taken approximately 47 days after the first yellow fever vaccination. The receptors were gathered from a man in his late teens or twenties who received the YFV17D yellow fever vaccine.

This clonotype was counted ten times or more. As DNA, the CDR3 is TGTGCCAGCAGCTCCCGGACAGGGGATAGCAATCAGCCCCAGCATTTT. Translating it yields CASSSRTGDSNQPQHF. The V call is TRBV7-8, the J call TRBJ1-5; 9 positions agree with TRBD1. CDR1 and CDR2 (germline): SGHVS, FQNEAQ. The V and J ends lost 4 bases and 0 bases, in that order; junction bases with no gene match: 4. The CDR3 sequence is 16 residues long. Complete variable domain (other parts from reference TRBV7-8 and TRBJ1-5): GAGVSQSPRYKVAKRGQDVALRCDPISGHVSLFWYQQALGQGPEFLTYFQNEAQLDKSGLPSDRFFAERPEGSVSTLKIQRTQQEDSAVYLCASSSRTGDSNQPQHFGDGTRLSIL.

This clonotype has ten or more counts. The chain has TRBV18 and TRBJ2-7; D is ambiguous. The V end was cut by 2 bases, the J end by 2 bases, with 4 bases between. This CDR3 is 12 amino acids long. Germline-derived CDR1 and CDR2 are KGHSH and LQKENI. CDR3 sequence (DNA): TGTGCCAGCTCACCAGTGGCCTACGAGCAGTACTTC. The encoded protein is CASSPVAYEQYF.

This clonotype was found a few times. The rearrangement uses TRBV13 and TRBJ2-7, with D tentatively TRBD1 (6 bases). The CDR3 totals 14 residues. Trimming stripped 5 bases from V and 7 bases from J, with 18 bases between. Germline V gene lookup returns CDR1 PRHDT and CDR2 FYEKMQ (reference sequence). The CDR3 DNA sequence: TGTGCCAGCAGCCCGCGGTCAGGGGTAGGGGAGCAGTACTTC. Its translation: CASSPRSGVGEQYF.

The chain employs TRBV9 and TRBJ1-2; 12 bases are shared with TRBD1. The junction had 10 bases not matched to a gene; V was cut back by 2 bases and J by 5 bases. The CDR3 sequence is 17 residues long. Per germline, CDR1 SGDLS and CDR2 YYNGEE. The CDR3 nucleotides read TGTGCCAGCAGCGTGGGACAGGGGGCCCCTGGGGCTTATGGCTACACCTTC. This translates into CASSVGQGAPGAYGYTF.

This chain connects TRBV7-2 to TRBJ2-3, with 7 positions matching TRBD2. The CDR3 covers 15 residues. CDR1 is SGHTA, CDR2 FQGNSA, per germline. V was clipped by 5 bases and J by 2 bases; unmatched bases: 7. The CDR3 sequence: CASSPRAGFTDTQYF. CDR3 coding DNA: TGTGCCAGCAGCCCCAGAGCGGGGTTCACAGATACGCAGTATTTT.

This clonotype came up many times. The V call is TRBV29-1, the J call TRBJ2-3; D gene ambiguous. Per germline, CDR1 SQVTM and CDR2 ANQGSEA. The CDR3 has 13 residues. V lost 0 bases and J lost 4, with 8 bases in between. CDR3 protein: CSVEERVADTQYF. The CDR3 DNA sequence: TGCAGCGTTGAAGAAAGGGTCGCAGATACGCAGTATTTT.

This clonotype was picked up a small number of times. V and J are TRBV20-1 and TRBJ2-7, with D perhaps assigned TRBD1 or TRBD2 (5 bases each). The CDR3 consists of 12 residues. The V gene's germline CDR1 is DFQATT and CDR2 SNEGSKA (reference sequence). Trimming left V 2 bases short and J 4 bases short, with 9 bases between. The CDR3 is CSARPREYEQYF. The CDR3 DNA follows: TGCAGTGCTAGACCCAGGGAGTACGAGCAGTACTTC.

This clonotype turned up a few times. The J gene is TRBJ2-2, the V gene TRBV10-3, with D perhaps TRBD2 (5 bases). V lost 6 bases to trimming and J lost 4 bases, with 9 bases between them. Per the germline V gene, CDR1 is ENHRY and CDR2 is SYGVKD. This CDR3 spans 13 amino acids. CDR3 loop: CAISRDLTGELFF. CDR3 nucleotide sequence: TGTGCCATCAGCCGGGATCTCACCGGGGAGCTGTTTTTT.

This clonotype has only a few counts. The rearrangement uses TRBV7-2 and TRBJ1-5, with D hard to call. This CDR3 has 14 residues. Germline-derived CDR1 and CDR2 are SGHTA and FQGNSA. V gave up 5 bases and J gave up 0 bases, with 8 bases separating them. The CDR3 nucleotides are TGTGCCAGCAGCGCAAAATATAGCAATCAGCCCCAGCATTTT. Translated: CASSAKYSNQPQHF.